This T cell receptor beta chain was identified during a study of blood T cell repertoires in COVID-19. In assigning cohorts, the study relied on participant-reported clinical history. Two consecutive negative NP/OP PCR tests, clearance, or resolved symptoms defined Cohort 3 recovery. In the original workflow: Amplified reference gene primers provided the basis for estimating nucleated cell counts. Assay: immunoSEQ multiplex PCR; the TCRdb copy retains only in-frame clones and omits some. The DNA was the basis for D and trimming; V, J and clone size are from that table. Among roughly 400,000 clones listed, nearly 90% were seen once. V lost 1 base, J lost 5 bases, and 4 bases lay in between. Germline lookup yields CDR1 SGHDT and CDR2 YYEEEE. This CDR3 contains 11 residues.

The receptor comes from a woman aged 25 to 39 who had recovered from COVID-19. Material: PBMCs or T cells enriched from blood (not recorded which). The chain is built from TRBV5-6 and TRBJ2-7; no firm D call. Written as DNA, the CDR3 is TGTGCCAGCAGCTTGACACACGAGCAGTACTTC. Protein sequence: CASSLTHEQYF.